This T cell receptor (beta chain) was identified in a study of T-cell memory formation after mild COVID-19 (dated by TCRdb to 2020 to 2023). Regarding the study in general: Most TCR sequence clusters were specific to one of the two donors. Two young, previously healthy adult volunteers made up the cohort, one male and one female. In a couple of donors, T-cell clones that expanded and contracted after mild COVID-19 were tracked by sequencing TCRalpha and TCRbeta repertoires over time.

Details on this clonotype: Its cognate antigen has yet to be identified. Base qualities are not recorded, but no much larger clone differs from it by a single base.

PBMCs were isolated by Ficoll-Paque density gradient centrifugation. TCRdb lists the instrument as Illumina NovaSeq 6000. cDNA libraries for TCRalpha and TCRbeta were prepared by 5'RACE using constant-segment primers, with sample barcodes and unique molecular identifiers added. RNA was extracted from every sample with Trizol reagent. Amplification of the libraries took two PCR steps, and the second step added a second sample barcode plus Illumina TruSeq adapters. Libraries were sequenced on an Illumina NovaSeq with 2 x 150 bp paired-end reads. The paper's processing steps were these. The reads were demultiplexed and collapsed into UMI-guided consensus sequences using migec v1.2.7. Using mixcr v2.1.11, UMI consensuses were aligned to TRA and TRB V and J templates and then assembled into clonotypes. A clonotype was counted as expanded or contracted only if both edgeR and NoisET called the change significant, with noise models trained on biological replicates. For edgeR calls, the cutoffs were a false discovery rate-adjusted p below 0.01 and a log2 fold-change threshold of 1. As an exploratory analysis of dynamics, PCA with hierarchical clustering was applied to max-normalized trajectories of the 1000 most abundant clonotypes. Each responding clone was given a CD4 or CD8 phenotype based on the CD4+ and CD8+ repertoires, which had been sequenced separately. TCRdb reanalyzed the raw reads on its own, using fastp at Q25 for trimming and MiXCR for clone calling, and kept in-frame beta chains. Each CDR3 protein appears once, grouped with its most common genes and DNA. V and J calls and clone size were set by TCRdb, not the authors. Recorded for this sample are more than 110,000 distinct CDR3 sequences; around 25% of them occurred a single time. Around 22% of the sample is in the top ten clones.

The CDR3 runs 15 residues from the cysteine to the phenylalanine. This entry keeps only the CDR3 DNA: 45 bases, framed from base 1. The germline V gene encodes CDR1 SGHRS and CDR2 YFSETQ. V and J are trimmed by 7 bases and 3 bases, and the gene matches miss 9 bases of the junction. Points the paper makes about the study in general: The study covered only two mild cases, and larger cohorts including severe cases with pre-infection samples were considered necessary. SARS-CoV-2 specificity of the second-wave clones peaking on day 37 was not confirmed. Clones contracting from day 15 to 85 had balanced CD4/CD8 phenotypes, while a second wave expanding from day 15 to 37 was biased towards CD4+. Some responding clones were detected in pre-infection memory, suggesting pre-existing cross-reactive memory T cells joined the SARS-CoV-2 response. Contracting CD4+ clones turned up mainly in the CM and EM memory subsets, whereas EMRA was where CD8+ clones were enriched.

The sequenced material came from PBMCs or a T cell subset sorted from them (not recorded which). This sequence uses TRBV5-1 and TRBJ1-2; 10 central bases correspond to TRBD1. This TCR was sampled from an adult woman who had mild COVID-19 (a few samples of this study predate the infection). The sample titles of this study are shuffled in the database, so cell type and time point are left out; the donor was told from shared clones. The CDR3: CASGRGTGDDYGYTF. The DNA reads as follows: TGCGCCAGCGGGCGAGGGACAGGGGACGACTATGGCTACACCTTC.